This TCR beta chain was obtained from a study of Graves' ophthalmopathy and Graves' hyperthyroidism. Germline assignment: CDR1 SNHLY and CDR2 FYNNEI. V lost 1 base and J lost 6, with 10 bases in between. This CDR3 is 15 amino acids long. This clonotype has just a few counts. RNA transcripts were the source from which TCR beta CDR3 regions were amplified. After a first-round RT-PCR with HTBI primers, a second-round multiplex PCR was run. TCRdb fed the multiplex PCR reads into MiXCR, producing one record per CDR3 protein. The sample shows about 220,000 distinct CDR3 sequences, around a fifth of them seen only once.

The source of this sequence is a woman aged 45-59 years with Graves' ophthalmopathy. This chain links TRBV2 with TRBJ1-6, with D unresolved. The sequencing input was peripheral blood. The CDR3, as DNA: TGTGCCAGCAGTGAAGGAGGACTCCCTAATTCACCCCTCCACTTT. Translating it yields CASSEGGLPNSPLHF.